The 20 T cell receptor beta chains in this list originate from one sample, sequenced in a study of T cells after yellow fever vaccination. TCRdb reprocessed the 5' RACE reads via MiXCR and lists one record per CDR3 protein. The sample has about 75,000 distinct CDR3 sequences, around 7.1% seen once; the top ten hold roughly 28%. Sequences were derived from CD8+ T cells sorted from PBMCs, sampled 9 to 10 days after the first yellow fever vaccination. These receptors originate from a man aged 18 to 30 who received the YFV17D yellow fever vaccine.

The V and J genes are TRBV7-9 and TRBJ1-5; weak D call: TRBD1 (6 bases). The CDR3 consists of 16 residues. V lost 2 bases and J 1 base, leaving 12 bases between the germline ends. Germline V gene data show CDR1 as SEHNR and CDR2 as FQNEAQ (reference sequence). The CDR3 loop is CASSLNRDTSNQPQHF. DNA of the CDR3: TGTGCCAGCAGCTTAAACAGGGACACCAGCAATCAGCCCCAGCATTTT.

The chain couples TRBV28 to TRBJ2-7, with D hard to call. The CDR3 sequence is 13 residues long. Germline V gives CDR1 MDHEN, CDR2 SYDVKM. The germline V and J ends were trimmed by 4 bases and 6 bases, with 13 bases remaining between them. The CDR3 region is CASSSRDAGEQYF. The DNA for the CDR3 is TGTGCCAGCAGTTCCCGAGATGCCGGCGAGCAGTACTTC.

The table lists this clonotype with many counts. This CDR3 is CASSFPGDRGSYNEQFF. In nucleotides, the CDR3 is TGTGCCAGCAGCTTCCCTGGGGACCGGGGGTCCTACAATGAGCAGTTCTTC. This sequence joins TRBV5-5 and TRBJ2-1; D is perhaps TRBD2 (6 bases). Trimming cost V 2 bases and J 1 base, with 16 bases left between them. The CDR3 runs 17 residues. Germline-derived CDR1 and CDR2 are SGHKS and YYEKEE (reference sequence).

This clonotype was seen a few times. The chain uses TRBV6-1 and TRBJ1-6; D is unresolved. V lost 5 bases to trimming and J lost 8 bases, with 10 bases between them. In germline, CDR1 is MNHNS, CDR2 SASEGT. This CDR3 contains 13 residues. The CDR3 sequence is CASSTVLDSPLHF. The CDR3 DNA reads TGTGCCAGCAGTACCGTGCTCGATTCACCCCTCCACTTT.

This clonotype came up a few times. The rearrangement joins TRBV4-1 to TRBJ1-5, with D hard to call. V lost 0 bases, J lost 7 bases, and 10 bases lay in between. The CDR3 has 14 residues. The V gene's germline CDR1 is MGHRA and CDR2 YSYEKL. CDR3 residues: CASSQDPGGQPQHF. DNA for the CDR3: TGCGCCAGCAGCCAAGATCCAGGAGGCCAGCCCCAGCATTTT.

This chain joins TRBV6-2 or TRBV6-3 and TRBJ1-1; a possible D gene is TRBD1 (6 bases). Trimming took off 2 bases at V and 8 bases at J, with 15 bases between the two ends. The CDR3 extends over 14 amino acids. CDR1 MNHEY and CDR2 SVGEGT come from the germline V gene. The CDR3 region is CASSYRIGTSEAFF. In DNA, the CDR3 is TGTGCCAGCAGTTACCGTATAGGGACATCCGAAGCTTTCTTT.

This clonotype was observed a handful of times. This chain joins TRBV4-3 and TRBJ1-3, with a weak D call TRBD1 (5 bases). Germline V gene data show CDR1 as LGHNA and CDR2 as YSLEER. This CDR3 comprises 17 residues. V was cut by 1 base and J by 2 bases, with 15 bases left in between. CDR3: CASSQALLVGPGNTIYF. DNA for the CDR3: TGCGCCAGCAGCCAAGCCCTCCTCGTGGGGCCTGGAAACACCATATATTTT.

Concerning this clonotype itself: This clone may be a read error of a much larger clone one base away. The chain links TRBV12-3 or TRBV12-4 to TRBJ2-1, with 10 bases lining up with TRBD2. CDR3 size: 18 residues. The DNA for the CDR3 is TGTGCCAGCAGCATAGCGGGGGGTGCACCGAGCTCCTGCAATGAGCAGTTCTTC. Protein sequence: CASSIAGGAPSSCNEQFF.

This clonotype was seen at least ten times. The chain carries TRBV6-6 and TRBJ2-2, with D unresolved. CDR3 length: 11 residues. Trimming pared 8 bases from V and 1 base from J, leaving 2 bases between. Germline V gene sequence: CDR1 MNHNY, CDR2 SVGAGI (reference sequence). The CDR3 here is CASGNTGELFF. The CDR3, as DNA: TGTGCCAGCGGGAACACCGGGGAGCTGTTTTTT.

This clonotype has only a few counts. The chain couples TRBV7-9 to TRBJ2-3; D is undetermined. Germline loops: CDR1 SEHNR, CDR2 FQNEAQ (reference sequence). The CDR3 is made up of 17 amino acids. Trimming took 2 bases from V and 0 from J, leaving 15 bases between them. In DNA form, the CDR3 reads TGTGCCAGCAGCTTATTGGGTAGGACGGACAGCACAGATACGCAGTATTTT. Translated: CASSLLGRTDSTDTQYF. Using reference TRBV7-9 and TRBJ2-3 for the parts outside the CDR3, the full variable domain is DTGVSQNPRHKITKRGQNVTFRCDPISEHNRLYWYRQTLGQGPEFLTYFQNEAQLEKSRLLSDRFSAERPKGSFSTLEIQRTEQGDSAMYLCASSLLGRTDSTDTQYFGPGTRLTVL.

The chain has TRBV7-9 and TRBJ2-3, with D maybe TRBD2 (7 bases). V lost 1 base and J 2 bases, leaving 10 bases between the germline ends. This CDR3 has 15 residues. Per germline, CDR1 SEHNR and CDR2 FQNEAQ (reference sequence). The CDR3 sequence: CASSLGGGITDTQYF. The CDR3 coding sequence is TGTGCCAGCAGCTTAGGCGGGGGCATCACAGATACGCAGTATTTT.

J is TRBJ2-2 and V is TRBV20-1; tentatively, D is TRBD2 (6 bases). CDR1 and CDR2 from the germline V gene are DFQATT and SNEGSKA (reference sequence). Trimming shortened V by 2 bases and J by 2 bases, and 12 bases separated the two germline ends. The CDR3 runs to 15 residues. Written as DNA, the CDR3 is TGCAGTGCTAGATTCCTCGGGAGCAACACCGGGGAGCTGTTTTTT. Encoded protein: CSARFLGSNTGELFF.

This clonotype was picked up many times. The CDR3 sequence: CASSQGGRPYEQYF. CDR3 sequence (DNA): TGTGCCAGCAGCCAGGGGGGGCGCCCCTACGAGCAGTACTTC. The chain uses TRBV7-6 and TRBJ2-7; D may correspond to TRBD1 or TRBD2 (7 bases each). Germline V gene data show CDR1 as SGHVS and CDR2 as FNYEAQ. The CDR3 totals 14 residues. V was cut by 5 bases and J by 2 bases, with 13 bases left in between.

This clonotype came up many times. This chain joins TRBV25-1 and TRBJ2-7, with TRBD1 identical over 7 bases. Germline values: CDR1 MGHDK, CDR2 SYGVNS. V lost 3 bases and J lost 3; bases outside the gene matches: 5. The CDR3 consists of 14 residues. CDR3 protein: CASSDRQGVYEQYF. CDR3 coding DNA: TGTGCCAGCAGTGACAGACAGGGTGTCTACGAGCAGTACTTC.

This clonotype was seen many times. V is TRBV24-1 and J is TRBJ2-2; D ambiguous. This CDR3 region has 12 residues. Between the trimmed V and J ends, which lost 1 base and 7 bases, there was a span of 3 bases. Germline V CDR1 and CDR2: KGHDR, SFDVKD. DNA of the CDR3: TGTGCCACCAGTGATTTTGACGGGGAGCTGTTTTTT. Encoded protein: CATSDFDGELFF.

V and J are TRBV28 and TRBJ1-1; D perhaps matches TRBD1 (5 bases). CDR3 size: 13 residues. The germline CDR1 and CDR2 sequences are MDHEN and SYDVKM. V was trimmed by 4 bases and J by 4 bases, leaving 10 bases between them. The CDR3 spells CASSWGFGTEAFF. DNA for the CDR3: TGTGCCAGCAGTTGGGGGTTTGGCACTGAAGCTTTCTTT.

For the CDR3, the DNA is TGCGCCAGCAGCCAATTTGCCCTAAATTCACCCCTCCACTTT. It translates to CASSQFALNSPLHF. This rearrangement joins TRBV4-1 to TRBJ1-6; D gene unclear. The CDR3 spans 14 residues. V lost 2 bases and J 7 bases, leaving 9 bases between the germline ends. CDR1 and CDR2 (germline): MGHRA, YSYEKL.

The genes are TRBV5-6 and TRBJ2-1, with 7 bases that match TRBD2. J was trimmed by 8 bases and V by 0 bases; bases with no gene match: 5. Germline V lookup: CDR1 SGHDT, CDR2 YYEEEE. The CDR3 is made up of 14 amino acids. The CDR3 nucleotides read TGTGCCAGCAGCTTGGGGCTAGCGGCCCATGAGCAGTTCTTC. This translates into CASSLGLAAHEQFF.

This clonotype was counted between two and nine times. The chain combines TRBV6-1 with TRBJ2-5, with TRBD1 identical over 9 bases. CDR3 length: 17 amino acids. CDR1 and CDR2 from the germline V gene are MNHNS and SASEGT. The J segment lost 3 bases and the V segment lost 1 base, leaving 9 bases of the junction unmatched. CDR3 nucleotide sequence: TGTGCCAGCAGTGAAGGCCCTGGGACAGGGTGGGAAGAGACCCAGTACTTC. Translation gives CASSEGPGTGWEETQYF.

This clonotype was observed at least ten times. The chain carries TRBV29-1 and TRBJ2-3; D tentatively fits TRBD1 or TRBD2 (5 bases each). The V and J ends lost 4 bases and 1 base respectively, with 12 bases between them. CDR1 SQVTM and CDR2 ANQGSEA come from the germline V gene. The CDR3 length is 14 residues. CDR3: CSVVEGPRTDTQYF. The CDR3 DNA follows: TGCAGCGTTGTAGAGGGACCACGCACAGATACGCAGTATTTT.